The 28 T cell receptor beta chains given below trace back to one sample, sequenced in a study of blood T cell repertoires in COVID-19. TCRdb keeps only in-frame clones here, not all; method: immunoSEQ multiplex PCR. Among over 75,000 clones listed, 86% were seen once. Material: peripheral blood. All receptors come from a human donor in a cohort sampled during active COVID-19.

The CDR3 DNA is TGTGCCAGCAGCGACAGGGGGTTCACAGATACGCAGTATTTT. Its translation is CASSDRGFTDTQYF. V gene TRBV27 combines with J gene TRBJ2-3, with 9 bases identical to TRBD1. Germline V gene lookup returns CDR1 MNHEY and CDR2 SMNVEV (reference sequence). V shed 6 bases, J shed 2 bases, and the junction held 3 bases outside the gene matches. The CDR3 has 14 residues.

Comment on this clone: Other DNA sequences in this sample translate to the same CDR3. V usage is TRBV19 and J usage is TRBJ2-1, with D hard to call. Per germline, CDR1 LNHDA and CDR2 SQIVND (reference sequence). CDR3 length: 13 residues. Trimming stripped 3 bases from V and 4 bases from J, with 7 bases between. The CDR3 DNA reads TGTGCCAGTAGTATTGCCGGTTACAATGAGCAGTTCTTC. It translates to CASSIAGYNEQFF. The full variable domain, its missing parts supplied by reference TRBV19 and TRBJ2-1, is DGGITQSPKYLFRKEGQNVTLSCEQNLNHDAMYWYRQDPGQGLRLIYYSQIVNDFQKGDIAEGYSVSREKKESFPLTVTSAQKNPTAFYLCASSIAGYNEQFFGPGTRLTVL.

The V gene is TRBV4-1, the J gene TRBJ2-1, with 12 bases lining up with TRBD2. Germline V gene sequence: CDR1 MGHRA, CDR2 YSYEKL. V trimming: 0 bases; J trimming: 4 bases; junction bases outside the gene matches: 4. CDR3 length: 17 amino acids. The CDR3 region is CASSQDTTSGRYNEQFF. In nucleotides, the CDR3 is TGCGCCAGCAGCCAAGATACAACTAGCGGGAGGTACAATGAGCAGTTCTTC.

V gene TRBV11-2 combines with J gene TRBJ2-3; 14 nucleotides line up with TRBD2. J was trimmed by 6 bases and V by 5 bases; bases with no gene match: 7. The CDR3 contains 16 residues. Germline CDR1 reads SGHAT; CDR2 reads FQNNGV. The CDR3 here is CASSPGLAGGQDTQYF. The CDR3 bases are TGTGCCAGCAGCCCCGGACTAGCGGGGGGCCAGGATACGCAGTATTTT.

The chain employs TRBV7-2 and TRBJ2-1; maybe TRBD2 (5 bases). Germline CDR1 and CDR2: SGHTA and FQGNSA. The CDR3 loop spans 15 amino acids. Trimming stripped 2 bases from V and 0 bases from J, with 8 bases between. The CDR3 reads CASSLRRSSYNEQFF. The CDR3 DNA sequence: TGTGCCAGCAGCTTACGGAGGAGCTCCTACAATGAGCAGTTCTTC.

The CDR3 DNA reads as TGTGCCAGCGCGGCGGCGGGTCTATCTGAAGCTTTCTTT. Translated, it gives CASAAAGLSEAFF. The chain joins TRBV12-3 or TRBV12-4 to TRBJ1-1, with D unclear. The CDR3 consists of 13 residues. V lost 8 bases, J lost 6 bases, and 16 bases lay in between.

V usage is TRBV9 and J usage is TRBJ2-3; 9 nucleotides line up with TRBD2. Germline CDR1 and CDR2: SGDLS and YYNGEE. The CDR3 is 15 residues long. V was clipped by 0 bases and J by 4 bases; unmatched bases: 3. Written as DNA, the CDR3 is TGTGCCAGCAGCGTAGGAGGACTAGCGTCAGATACGCAGTATTTT. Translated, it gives CASSVGGLASDTQYF.

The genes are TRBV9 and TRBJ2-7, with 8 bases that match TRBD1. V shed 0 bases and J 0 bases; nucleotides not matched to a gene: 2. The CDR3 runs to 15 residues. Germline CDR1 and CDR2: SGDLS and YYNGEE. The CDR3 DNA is TGTGCCAGCAGCGTAGAAGGGACAGGCTCCTACGAGCAGTACTTC. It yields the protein CASSVEGTGSYEQYF.

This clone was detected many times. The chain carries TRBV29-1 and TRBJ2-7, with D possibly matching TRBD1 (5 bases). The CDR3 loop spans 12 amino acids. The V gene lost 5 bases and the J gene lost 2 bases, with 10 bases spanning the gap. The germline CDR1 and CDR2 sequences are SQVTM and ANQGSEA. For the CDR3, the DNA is TGCAGCGTTCGACAGACTGCCTACGAGCAGTACTTC. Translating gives CSVRQTAYEQYF.

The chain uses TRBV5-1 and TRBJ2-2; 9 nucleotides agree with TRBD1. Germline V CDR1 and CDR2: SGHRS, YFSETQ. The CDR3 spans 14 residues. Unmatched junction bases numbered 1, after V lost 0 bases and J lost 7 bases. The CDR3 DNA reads TGCGCCAGCAGCTTGGGGACAGGGGTCGGGGAGCTGTTTTTT. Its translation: CASSLGTGVGELFF.

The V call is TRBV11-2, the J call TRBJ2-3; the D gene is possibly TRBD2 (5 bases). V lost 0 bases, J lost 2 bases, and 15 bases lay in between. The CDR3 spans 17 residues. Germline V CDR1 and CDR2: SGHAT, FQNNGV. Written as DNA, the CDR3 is TGTGCCAGCAGCTTAGATCGGGGTAGCTATGTCACAGATACGCAGTATTTT. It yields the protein CASSLDRGSYVTDTQYF.

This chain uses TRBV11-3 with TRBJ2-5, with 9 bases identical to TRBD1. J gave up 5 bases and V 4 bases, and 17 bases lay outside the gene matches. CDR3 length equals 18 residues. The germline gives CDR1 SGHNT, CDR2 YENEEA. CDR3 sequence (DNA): TGTGCCAGCAGCTCGGGCGGTGTAACAGGGGGCGCAGGGGAGACCCAGTACTTC. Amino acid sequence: CASSSGGVTGGAGETQYF.

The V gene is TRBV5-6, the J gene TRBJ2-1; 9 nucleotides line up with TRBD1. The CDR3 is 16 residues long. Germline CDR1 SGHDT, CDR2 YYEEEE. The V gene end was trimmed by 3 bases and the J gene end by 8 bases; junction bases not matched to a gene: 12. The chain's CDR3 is CASSYGVGTGRDEQFF. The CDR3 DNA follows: TGTGCCAGCAGCTATGGAGTTGGGACAGGGCGAGATGAGCAGTTCTTC. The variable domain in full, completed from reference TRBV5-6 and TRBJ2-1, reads DAGVTQSPTHLIKTRGQQVTLRCSPKSGHDTVSWYQQALGQGPQFIFQYYEEEERQRGNFPDRFSGHQFPNYSSELNVNALLLGDSALYLCASSYGVGTGRDEQFFGPGTRLTVL.

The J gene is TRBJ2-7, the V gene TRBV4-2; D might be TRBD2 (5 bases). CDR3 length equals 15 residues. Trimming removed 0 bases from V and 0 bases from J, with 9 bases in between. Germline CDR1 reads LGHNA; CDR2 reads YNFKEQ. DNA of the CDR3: TGTGCCAGCAGCCAAGAGGAGGCGGACTCCTACGAGCAGTACTTC. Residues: CASSQEEADSYEQYF.

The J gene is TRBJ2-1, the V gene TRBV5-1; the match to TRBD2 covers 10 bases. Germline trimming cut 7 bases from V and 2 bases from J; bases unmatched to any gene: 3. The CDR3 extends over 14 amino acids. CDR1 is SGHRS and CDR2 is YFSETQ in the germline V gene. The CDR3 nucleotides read TGCGCCAGCCAAAGCGGGAGGGCCTACAATGAGCAGTTCTTC. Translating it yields CASQSGRAYNEQFF.

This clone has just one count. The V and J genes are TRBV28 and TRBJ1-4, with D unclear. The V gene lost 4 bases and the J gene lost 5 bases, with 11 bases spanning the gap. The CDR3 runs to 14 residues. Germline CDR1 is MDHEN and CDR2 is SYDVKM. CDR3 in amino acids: CASSSRQRNEKLFF. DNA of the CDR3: TGTGCCAGCAGTTCTCGACAACGGAATGAAAAACTGTTTTTT.

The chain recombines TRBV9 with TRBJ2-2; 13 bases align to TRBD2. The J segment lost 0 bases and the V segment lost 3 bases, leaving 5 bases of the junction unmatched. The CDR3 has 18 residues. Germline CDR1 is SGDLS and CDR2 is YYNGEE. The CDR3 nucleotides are TGTGCCAGCAGCGCTATGGGGACTAGCGGGGCGAACACCGGGGAGCTGTTTTTT. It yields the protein CASSAMGTSGANTGELFF.

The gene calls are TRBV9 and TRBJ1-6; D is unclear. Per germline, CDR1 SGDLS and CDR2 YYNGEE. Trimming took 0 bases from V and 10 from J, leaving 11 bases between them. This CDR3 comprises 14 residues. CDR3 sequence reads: CASSVDPGSSPLHF. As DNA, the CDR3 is TGTGCCAGCAGCGTAGATCCGGGGAGCTCACCCCTCCACTTT.

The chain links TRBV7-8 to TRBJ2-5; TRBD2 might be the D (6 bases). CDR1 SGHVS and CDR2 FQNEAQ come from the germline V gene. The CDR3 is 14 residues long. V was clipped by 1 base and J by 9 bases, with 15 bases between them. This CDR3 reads CASSLEPSVGAQYF. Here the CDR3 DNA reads TGTGCCAGCAGCTTAGAGCCTAGCGTTGGTGCCCAGTACTTC.

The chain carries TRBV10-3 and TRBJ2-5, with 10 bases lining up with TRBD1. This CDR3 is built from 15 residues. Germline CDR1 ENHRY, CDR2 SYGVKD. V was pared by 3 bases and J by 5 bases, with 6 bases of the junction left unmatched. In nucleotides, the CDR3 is TGTGCCATCAGTGACCGACAGGGGGCGGGTGAGACCCAGTACTTC. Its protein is CAISDRQGAGETQYF.

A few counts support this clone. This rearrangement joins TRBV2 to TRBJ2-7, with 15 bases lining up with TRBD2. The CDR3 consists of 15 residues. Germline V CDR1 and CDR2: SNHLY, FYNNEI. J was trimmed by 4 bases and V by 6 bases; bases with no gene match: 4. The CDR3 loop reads CASRAGLAGGYEQYF. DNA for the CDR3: TGTGCCAGCAGGGCCGGACTAGCGGGGGGGTACGAGCAGTACTTC.

The CDR3 protein is CASSLKTGGQDTQYF. The CDR3 region has the DNA TGTGCCAGCAGCTTAAAAACAGGGGGCCAAGATACGCAGTATTTT. The chain employs TRBV7-9 and TRBJ2-3; 9 positions agree with TRBD1. J gave up 5 bases and V 2 bases, and 5 bases lay outside the gene matches. The V gene's germline CDR1 is SEHNR and CDR2 FQNEAQ (reference sequence). The CDR3 spans 15 residues.

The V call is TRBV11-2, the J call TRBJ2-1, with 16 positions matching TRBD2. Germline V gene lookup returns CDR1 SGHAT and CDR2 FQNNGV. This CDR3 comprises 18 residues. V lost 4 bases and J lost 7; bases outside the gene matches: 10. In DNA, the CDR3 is TGTGCCAGCAGCTCCGGGACTAGCGGGAGGGCCAGTTGGAATGAGCAGTTCTTC. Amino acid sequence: CASSSGTSGRASWNEQFF.

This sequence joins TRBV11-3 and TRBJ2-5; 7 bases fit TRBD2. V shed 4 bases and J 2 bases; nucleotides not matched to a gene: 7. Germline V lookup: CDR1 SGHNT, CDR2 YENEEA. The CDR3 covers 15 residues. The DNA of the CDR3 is TGTGCCAGCAGCTGGCCGGGCGGGAGACAAGAGACCCAGTACTTC. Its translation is CASSWPGGRQETQYF.

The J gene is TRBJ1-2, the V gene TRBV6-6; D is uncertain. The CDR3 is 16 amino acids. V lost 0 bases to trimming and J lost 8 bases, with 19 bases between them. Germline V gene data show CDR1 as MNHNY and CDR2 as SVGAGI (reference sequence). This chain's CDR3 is CASSYSSQAGSIGYTF. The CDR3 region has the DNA TGTGCCAGCAGTTACTCGAGCCAGGCCGGCAGTATAGGCTACACCTTC.

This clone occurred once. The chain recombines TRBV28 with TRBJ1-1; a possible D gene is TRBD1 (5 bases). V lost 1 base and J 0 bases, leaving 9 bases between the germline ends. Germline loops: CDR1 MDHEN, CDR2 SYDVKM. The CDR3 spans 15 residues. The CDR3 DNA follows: TGTGCCAGCAGTTTATTCAGGGTCGTGAACACTGAAGCTTTCTTT. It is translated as CASSLFRVVNTEAFF.

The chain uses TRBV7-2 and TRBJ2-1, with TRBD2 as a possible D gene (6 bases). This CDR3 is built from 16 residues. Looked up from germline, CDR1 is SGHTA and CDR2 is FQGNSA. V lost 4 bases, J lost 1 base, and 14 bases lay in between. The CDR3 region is CASSSEGPWSYNEQFF. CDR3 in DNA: TGTGCCAGCAGCTCGGAGGGGCCCTGGTCCTACAATGAGCAGTTCTTC.

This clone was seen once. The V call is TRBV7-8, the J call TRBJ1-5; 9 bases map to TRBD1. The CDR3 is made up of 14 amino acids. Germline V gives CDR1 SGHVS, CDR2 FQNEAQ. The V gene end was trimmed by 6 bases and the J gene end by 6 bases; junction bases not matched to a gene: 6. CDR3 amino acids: CASRAGQGSQPQHF. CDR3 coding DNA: TGTGCCAGCAGAGCGGGACAGGGTTCTCAGCCCCAGCATTTT.